The T cell receptor (beta chain) under discussion was sequenced for a study of control samples from healthy donors and cancer patients. The CDR3 extends over 17 amino acids. The J segment lost 4 bases and the V segment lost 2 bases, leaving 12 bases of the junction unmatched. Per the germline V gene, CDR1 is SGDLS and CDR2 is YYNGEE. Here immunoSEQ multiplex PCR was the method, and the copy in TCRdb shows in-frame clones only, minus some. Its clone listing holds some 190,000 clones. The sample comprised blood. The rearrangement joins TRBV9 to TRBJ1-1; 9 bases map to TRBD1. This TCR was sampled from a woman in her thirties in good health. The CDR3 DNA reads as TGTGCCAGCAGCGTCGGGACAGGGTCCCTCCAGGCCACTGAAGCTTTCTTT. Protein sequence: CASSVGTGSLQATEAFF.